Presented here are 30 T cell receptor beta chains from one specimen sequenced in a study of blood T cell repertoires in COVID-19. TCRdb's copy holds only in-frame clones and misses some; the assay was immunoSEQ multiplex PCR. The top ten clones hold 4.3% of a sample with roughly 150,000 clones, about nine tenths of them seen once. Sequences were obtained from PBMCs or T cells enriched from blood (not recorded which). These receptors came from a man aged 45 to 65 who had recovered from COVID-19.

CDR3 protein: CATSRDQLAGYNEQFF. The CDR3 DNA sequence: TGTGCCACCAGCAGAGATCAACTAGCGGGATACAATGAGCAGTTCTTC. V usage is TRBV15 and J usage is TRBJ2-1; 10 bases map to TRBD2. CDR1 is LNHNV, CDR2 YYDKDF, per germline (reference sequence). After removal of 0 bases from V and 4 bases from J, the junction contained 3 bases not matched to a gene. The CDR3 has 16 residues.

The J gene is TRBJ2-7, the V gene TRBV23-1; 8 bases map to TRBD2. TRBV23-1 is an ORF, with its function uncertain. The CDR3 runs 12 residues. V dropped 3 bases and J dropped 7; count of bases not matched to a gene: 2. The CDR3 here is CASSQGLVEQYF. DNA of the CDR3: TGCGCCAGCAGTCAGGGACTAGTTGAGCAGTACTTC.

This clone has only a few counts. The chain uses TRBV2 and TRBJ1-2; D may be TRBD1 (6 bases). With 3 bases removed from V and 3 bases from J, the gap between germline ends came to 8 bases. The CDR3 sequence is 13 residues long. CDR1 and CDR2 (germline): SNHLY, FYNNEI. The CDR3 DNA reads as TGTGCCAGCAGTGACCGGACAGACTATGGCTACACCTTC. Its protein product is CASSDRTDYGYTF.

The chain is built from TRBV4-1 and TRBJ1-4; 8 nucleotides line up with TRBD1. CDR3 length: 17 amino acids. Unmatched junction bases numbered 12, after V lost 4 bases and J lost 5 bases. Per the germline V gene, CDR1 is MGHRA and CDR2 is YSYEKL. CDR3: CASSRALPGTGNEKLFF. In nucleotides, the CDR3 is TGCGCCAGCAGCCGAGCCCTACCCGGGACAGGAAATGAAAAACTGTTTTTT.

The table lists this clone with a count of one. The rearrangement uses TRBV3-1 (or the pseudogene TRBV3-2) and TRBJ2-3, with 9 bases lining up with TRBD2. The CDR3 contains 16 residues. CDR1 LGHDT and CDR2 YNNKEL come from the germline V gene (reference sequence). The J segment lost 2 bases and the V segment lost 3 bases, leaving 6 bases of the junction unmatched. The chain's CDR3 is CASSQTGLAATDTQYF. CDR3 in DNA: TGTGCCAGCAGCCAGACGGGACTAGCTGCCACAGATACGCAGTATTTT.

The CDR3 sequence is CASSPGTFSEAFF. CDR3 nucleotides: TGTGCCAGCAGTCCCGGGACATTCTCTGAAGCTTTCTTT. V is TRBV28 and J is TRBJ1-1, with D possibly TRBD1 on 6 matching bases. V gave up 5 bases and J gave up 6 bases, with 13 bases separating them. The length of the CDR3 is 13 residues. Germline values: CDR1 MDHEN, CDR2 SYDVKM.

The chain recombines TRBV10-3 with TRBJ2-7; 10 nucleotides line up with TRBD1. CDR3 size: 15 residues. V lost 4 bases, J lost 4 bases, and 7 bases stayed unmatched. Germline V gene lookup returns CDR1 ENHRY and CDR2 SYGVKD. Here the CDR3 DNA reads TGTGCCATCAGTGCCCGGACAGGGGGGAGTTACGAGCAGTACGTC. Translating gives CAISARTGGSYEQYV.

This chain links TRBV4-2 with TRBJ2-3; the match to TRBD2 covers 12 bases. Per the germline V gene, CDR1 is LGHNA and CDR2 is YNFKEQ. The CDR3 is 17 amino acids. V trimming: 1 base; J trimming: 6 bases; junction bases outside the gene matches: 8. This CDR3 reads CASSQGGPLAGGDTQYF. The CDR3 DNA follows: TGTGCCAGCAGCCAAGGAGGGCCACTAGCGGGGGGTGATACGCAGTATTTT.

The rearrangement links TRBV7-6 to TRBJ1-2; D is perhaps TRBD1 (6 bases). The V gene's germline CDR1 is SGHVS and CDR2 FNYEAQ. This CDR3 region has 15 residues. V was clipped by 5 bases and J by 2 bases, with 15 bases between them. CDR3 in DNA: TGTGCCAGCAGCCCCGGGACAACTGCCAACTATGGCTACACCTTC. It codes for CASSPGTTANYGYTF.

V and J are TRBV18 and TRBJ1-2; no definite D call. Deletions cut 2 bases from V and 8 bases from J, with 15 bases between. The CDR3 has 14 amino acids. Germline V lookup: CDR1 KGHSH, CDR2 LQKENI. CDR3 protein: CASSPSEPSVGYTF. CDR3 bases: TGTGCCAGCTCACCATCCGAGCCTAGCGTAGGCTACACCTTC. Variable domain in full (rest from reference TRBV18 and TRBJ1-2): NAGVMQNPRHLVRRRGQEARLRCSPMKGHSHVYWYRQLPEEGLKFMVYLQKENIIDESGMPKERFSAEFPKEGPSILRIQQVVRGDSAAYFCASSPSEPSVGYTFGSGTRLTVV.

The V call is TRBV5-6, the J call TRBJ2-5; 7 nucleotides match TRBD1. With V trimmed by 2 bases and J by 3 bases, 4 bases remained unmatched. From germline, CDR1 is SGHDT and CDR2 YYEEEE. CDR3 length equals 14 residues. The chain's CDR3 is CASSLAGTEETQYF. The CDR3, as DNA: TGTGCCAGCAGCTTAGCCGGGACAGAAGAGACCCAGTACTTC.

This sequence joins TRBV28 and TRBJ1-2, with 7 bases fitting TRBD1. After removal of 4 bases from V and 2 bases from J, the junction contained 7 bases not matched to a gene. This CDR3 is 15 amino acids long. CDR1 and CDR2 from the germline V gene are MDHEN and SYDVKM. The CDR3 reads CASSSPDRLNYGYTF. DNA of the CDR3: TGTGCCAGCAGTTCCCCGGACAGGTTAAACTATGGCTACACCTTC.

The chain carries TRBV19 and TRBJ2-3; 9 positions match TRBD1. Trimming at V came to 5 bases and at J to 1 base, leaving 7 bases not matched to a gene. Germline V gene data show CDR1 as LNHDA and CDR2 as SQIVND (reference sequence). The CDR3 totals 16 residues. Here the CDR3 reads CASSFTTGGGTDTQYF. In DNA form, the CDR3 reads TGTGCCAGTAGTTTCACGACAGGGGGAGGCACAGATACGCAGTATTTT.

The chain is built from TRBV5-1 and TRBJ2-1, with no clear D. There are 13 residues in the CDR3. Per the germline V gene, CDR1 is SGHRS and CDR2 is YFSETQ. V was cut by 1 base and J by 4 bases, with 6 bases left in between. CDR3 nucleotide sequence: TGCGCCAGCAGCTTGATGACTTACAATGAGCAGTTCTTC. Translating gives CASSLMTYNEQFF.

CDR3 sequence reads: CASSQDRRQGINQPQHF. In DNA form, the CDR3 reads TGTGCCAGCAGCCAAGATAGGAGACAGGGTATCAATCAGCCCCAGCATTTT. V and J are TRBV3-1 (or the pseudogene TRBV3-2) and TRBJ1-5, with 7 bases lining up with TRBD1. CDR1 and CDR2 (germline): LGHDT, YNNKEL (reference sequence). The CDR3 loop spans 17 amino acids. V trimming: 0 bases; J trimming: 3 bases; junction bases outside the gene matches: 8.

The chain employs TRBV4-3 and TRBJ2-5; 13 nucleotides line up with TRBD2. Germline V gene sequence: CDR1 LGHNA, CDR2 YSLEER. The CDR3 length is 16 residues. The junction had 3 bases not matched to a gene; V was cut back by 4 bases and J by 1 base. DNA for the CDR3: TGCGCCAGCAGCCCTCGGACTAGCGGGGGCCAAGAGACCCAGTACTTC. Its protein is CASSPRTSGGQETQYF.

V gene TRBV5-1 combines with J gene TRBJ2-7, with D possibly matching TRBD2 (6 bases). There are 14 residues in the CDR3. V was clipped by 6 bases and J by 3 bases, with 16 bases between them. Germline V CDR1 and CDR2: SGHRS, YFSETQ. The CDR3 bases are TGCGCCAGCACCGCCGGGACCGGGAGCTACGAGCAGTACTTC. Translated: CASTAGTGSYEQYF.

This chain uses TRBV6-2 or TRBV6-3 with TRBJ1-1, with D possibly matching TRBD1 (5 bases). Germline CDR1 and CDR2: MNHEY and SVGEGT. There are 15 residues in the CDR3. V shed 3 bases and J shed 5 bases, with 16 bases lying between them. The CDR3 DNA reads as TGTGCCAGCAGTTATCCCCTGGGCAGGGCAACTGAAGCTTTCTTT. Protein product: CASSYPLGRATEAFF.

The rearrangement uses TRBV6-5 and TRBJ2-3, with 10 bases matching TRBD1. Germline V CDR1 and CDR2: MNHEY, SVGAGI. J gave up 3 bases and V 7 bases, and 4 bases lay outside the gene matches. The CDR3 length is 14 residues. CDR3 DNA sequence: TGTGCCAGCATTAGGGACAGGGGAACAGATACGCAGTATTTT. It encodes CASIRDRGTDTQYF.

This clone was counted only a few times. The rearrangement joins TRBV5-1 to TRBJ2-1; D gene unclear. V lost 3 bases and J 5 bases, leaving 12 bases between the germline ends. CDR3 length equals 14 residues. Germline V CDR1 and CDR2: SGHRS, YFSETQ. The CDR3: CASSSRGPNNEQFF. CDR3 DNA sequence: TGCGCCAGCAGCTCGAGAGGTCCTAACAATGAGCAGTTCTTC.

This clone was detected once. The gene calls are TRBV4-2 and TRBJ2-2; TRBD2 aligns across 10 bases. In germline, CDR1 is LGHNA, CDR2 YNFKEQ. J was trimmed by 5 bases and V by 0 bases; bases with no gene match: 6. The CDR3 spans 17 residues. In DNA form, the CDR3 reads TGTGCCAGCAGCCAAGATGCGGCTAGCGGGAGTACCGGGGAGCTGTTTTTT. Amino acid sequence: CASSQDAASGSTGELFF.

V and J are TRBV5-1 and TRBJ2-1; 8 positions match TRBD2. In germline, CDR1 is SGHRS, CDR2 YFSETQ. With 4 bases clipped from V and 4 bases from J, the junction kept 7 bases outside the gene matches. The CDR3 has 15 residues. Here the CDR3 reads CASSLLAGGYNEQFF. The CDR3 nucleotides read TGCGCCAGCAGCCTCCTAGCGGGTGGATACAATGAGCAGTTCTTC.

This clone appeared once. The V call is TRBV24-1, the J call TRBJ1-2; maybe TRBD1 (5 bases). Trimming stripped 3 bases from V and 2 bases from J, with 9 bases between. CDR1 and CDR2 from the germline V gene are KGHDR and SFDVKD. The CDR3 is made up of 14 amino acids. The CDR3 protein is CATSDPGGNYGYTF. CDR3 nucleotides: TGTGCCACCAGTGATCCCGGGGGAAACTATGGCTACACCTTC.

The table lists this clone with a count of one. This chain uses TRBV2 with TRBJ1-2; a possible D gene is TRBD1 (5 bases). The germline V gene encodes CDR1 SNHLY and CDR2 FYNNEI. The CDR3 is 11 residues long. Trimming took 8 bases from V and 5 from J, leaving 9 bases between them. CDR3: CASGAGYGYTF. The DNA for the CDR3 is TGTGCCAGCGGGGCGGGGTATGGCTACACCTTC. Full variable domain (remainder filled in from reference TRBV2 and TRBJ1-2): EPEVTQTPSHQVTQMGQEVILRCVPISNHLYFYWYRQILGQKVEFLVSFYNNEISEKSEIFDDQFSVERPDGSNFTLKIRSTKLEDSAMYFCASGAGYGYTFGSGTRLTVV.

The rearrangement links TRBV7-9 to TRBJ1-4; D perhaps matches TRBD1 (6 bases). CDR1 and CDR2 (germline): SEHNR, FQNEAQ (reference sequence). V gave up 5 bases and J gave up 4 bases, with 11 bases separating them. The CDR3 totals 14 residues. The CDR3 spells CASSPGQLNEKLFF. The CDR3 coding sequence is TGTGCCAGCAGCCCTGGACAGCTTAATGAAAAACTGTTTTTT. Together with reference TRBV7-9 and TRBJ1-4, the CDR3 gives the full variable domain: DTGVSQNPRHKITKRGQNVTFRCDPISEHNRLYWYRQTLGQGPEFLTYFQNEAQLEKSRLLSDRFSAERPKGSFSTLEIQRTEQGDSAMYLCASSPGQLNEKLFFGSGTQLSVL.

The chain employs TRBV5-6 and TRBJ2-7, with TRBD1 matching over 7 bases. V lost 4 bases and J lost 4; bases outside the gene matches: 2. Germline V gene data show CDR1 as SGHDT and CDR2 as YYEEEE. This CDR3 is built from 12 residues. CDR3: CASSPQGYEQYF. DNA for the CDR3: TGTGCCAGCAGCCCACAGGGGTACGAGCAGTACTTC.

This clone appeared once. V usage is TRBV7-6 and J usage is TRBJ1-3; 10 bases line up with TRBD1. This CDR3 contains 16 residues. V trimming: 0 bases; J trimming: 2 bases; junction bases outside the gene matches: 1. Germline values: CDR1 SGHVS, CDR2 FNYEAQ. As DNA, the CDR3 is TGTGCCAGCAGCTTAGCCGGACAGGGGGCTGGAAACACCATATATTTT. Translated, it gives CASSLAGQGAGNTIYF.

The chain joins TRBV29-1 to TRBJ2-3; 8 bases line up with TRBD1. The CDR3 covers 13 residues. Per the germline V gene, CDR1 is SQVTM and CDR2 is ANQGSEA. The V and J ends lost 5 bases and 6 bases, in that order; junction bases with no gene match: 7. CDR3 protein: CSVHRGEEDTQYF. The CDR3, as DNA: TGCAGCGTTCACAGGGGGGAGGAGGATACGCAGTATTTT.

The chain is built from TRBV19 and TRBJ2-1, with 9 positions matching TRBD1. The CDR3 is 17 amino acids. Germline V CDR1 and CDR2: LNHDA, SQIVND (reference sequence). Losses at the gene ends were 5 bases for V and 3 bases for J; bases not matched to a gene: 11. CDR3 sequence reads: CASSSAGQGPLYNEQFF. For the CDR3, the DNA is TGTGCCAGTAGTTCGGCGGGACAGGGCCCTCTCTACAATGAGCAGTTCTTC.

The chain has TRBV5-1 and TRBJ2-5; tentatively, D is TRBD2 (5 bases). The germline V and J ends were trimmed by 2 bases and 10 bases, with 21 bases remaining between them. Germline V gene lookup returns CDR1 SGHRS and CDR2 YFSETQ. The CDR3 is 15 residues long. CDR3 DNA sequence: TGCGCCAGCAGCTTCGGCGGACTGGGTAACGGTGGCCAGTACTTC. Amino acids: CASSFGGLGNGGQYF.